The 16 T cell receptor beta chains below all came from one sample that was sequenced in a study of blood T cell repertoires in COVID-19. Here immunoSEQ multiplex PCR was the method, and the copy in TCRdb shows in-frame clones only, minus some. The repertoire holds more than 100,000 clones, about 87% seen once, with 3.5% to 4.5% in the top ten. The sample consisted of peripheral blood. The receptors stem from an older woman with acute or convalescent COVID-19.

For this clone: The sample has other DNA sequences that encode this CDR3 too. This chain's CDR3 is CSVEGQGSYNEQFF. In nucleotides, the CDR3 is TGCAGCGTTGAAGGTCAGGGCTCCTACAATGAGCAGTTCTTC. The chain uses TRBV29-1 and TRBJ2-1, with D perhaps TRBD1 (5 bases). The CDR3 spans 14 residues. CDR1 is SQVTM and CDR2 is ANQGSEA in the germline V gene. Trimming stripped 1 base from V and 0 bases from J, with 7 bases between.

In regard to this clone: The same CDR3 also results from other DNA sequences found in this sample. The chain recombines TRBV30 with TRBJ1-6; D is unclear. CDR3 size: 13 residues. CDR1 is GTSNPN, CDR2 SVGIG, per germline (reference sequence). The V end was cut by 3 bases, the J end by 7 bases, with 10 bases between. CDR3 protein: CAWREGSNSPLHF. The CDR3 bases are TGTGCCTGGAGGGAGGGTTCCAATTCACCCCTCCACTTT.

The chain carries TRBV11-3 and TRBJ2-3, with D unclear. With 1 base removed from V and 5 bases from J, the gap between germline ends came to 10 bases. CDR1 and CDR2 from the germline V gene are SGHNT and YENEEA. The CDR3 length is 14 residues. The CDR3 DNA follows: TGTGCCAGCAGCTTAGTGGCAGGTATAGATACGCAGTATTTT. It is translated as CASSLVAGIDTQYF.

This clone appeared a single time. V usage is TRBV2 and J usage is TRBJ2-3; 9 bases are a match to TRBD2. V shed 5 bases, J shed 0 bases, and the junction held 0 bases outside the gene matches. The CDR3 is 14 residues long. Germline V gene lookup returns CDR1 SNHLY and CDR2 FYNNEI. This chain's CDR3 is CASSLAGSTDTQYF. In DNA, the CDR3 is TGTGCCAGCAGTCTAGCGGGGAGCACAGATACGCAGTATTTT.

The rearrangement joins TRBV5-4 to TRBJ1-5; D remains ambiguous. Germline values: CDR1 SGHNT, CDR2 YYREEE (reference sequence). The V end was cut by 1 base, the J end by 4 bases, with 12 bases between. The CDR3 extends over 15 amino acids. CDR3 residues: CASSLSGSGNQPQHF. The CDR3 DNA reads TGTGCCAGCAGCTTGTCAGGTTCTGGGAATCAGCCCCAGCATTTT.

This sequence joins TRBV6-6 and TRBJ1-2, with TRBD1 as a possible D gene (5 bases). CDR3 size: 13 residues. Germline lookup yields CDR1 MNHNY and CDR2 SVGAGI (reference sequence). Trimming left V 2 bases short and J 4 bases short, with 8 bases between. CDR3 DNA: TGTGCCAGCAGTTACGACAGCTCCTATGGCTACACCTTC. It specifies CASSYDSSYGYTF.

The chain couples TRBV5-4 to TRBJ2-7; the D gene is possibly TRBD2 (7 bases). Germline V gene lookup returns CDR1 SGHNT and CDR2 YYREEE (reference sequence). V lost 6 bases, J lost 4 bases, and 20 bases lay in between. This CDR3 region has 15 residues. The CDR3 nucleotides are TGTGCCAGCACCAGAGCAGGGGCGGGGGATTACGAGCAGTACTTC. Translated, it gives CASTRAGAGDYEQYF.

The V and J genes are TRBV29-1 and TRBJ1-2; D might be TRBD1 (5 bases). The germline CDR1 and CDR2 sequences are SQVTM and ANQGSEA. The CDR3 is 13 residues long. Trimming took off 7 bases at V and 5 bases at J, with 17 bases between the two ends. CDR3 sequence: CSAGESGLYGYTF. The CDR3 DNA reads TGCAGCGCTGGAGAATCAGGGCTTTATGGCTACACCTTC.

V gene TRBV19 combines with J gene TRBJ1-3; D not certain. Germline CDR1 is LNHDA and CDR2 is SQIVND (reference sequence). This CDR3 region has 20 residues. V was pared by 1 base and J by 0 bases, with 22 bases between. The CDR3 region is CASSIVSPFLDTLSGNTIYF. The CDR3 DNA follows: TGTGCCAGTAGTATAGTCAGCCCGTTTCTCGACACCCTCTCTGGAAACACCATATATTTT.

DNA for the CDR3: TGTGCCAGCAGCTTATCATTGCGGGAGAAGGGCGGGGAGCTGTTTTTT. Translating gives CASSLSLREKGGELFF. V usage is TRBV7-3 and J usage is TRBJ2-2, with 7 bases fitting TRBD2. The CDR3 length is 16 residues. The junction had 10 bases not matched to a gene; V was cut back by 2 bases and J by 7 bases. Germline V gene data show CDR1 as SGHTA and CDR2 as FQGTGA.

CDR3: CASSQIWTGGFEQYF. The CDR3 DNA follows: TGTGCCAGCAGCCAAATCTGGACAGGGGGCTTCGAGCAGTACTTC. This chain links TRBV3-1 (or the pseudogene TRBV3-2) with TRBJ2-7; TRBD1 agrees at 11 bases. The CDR3 has 15 residues. Germline CDR1 reads LGHDT; CDR2 reads YNNKEL (reference sequence). Germline trimming cut 2 bases from V and 6 bases from J; bases unmatched to any gene: 6.

This clone is a singleton in its sample. The rearrangement uses TRBV5-5 and TRBJ2-7; D is perhaps TRBD2 (5 bases). The CDR3 runs to 14 residues. V lost 6 bases and J lost 3, with 16 bases in between. Germline V gene sequence: CDR1 SGHKS, CDR2 YYEKEE (reference sequence). DNA of the CDR3: TGTGCCAGCACTACTAGGTGGATGAACTACGAGCAGTACTTC. Protein: CASTTRWMNYEQYF.

The gene calls are TRBV2 and TRBJ2-5; 8 bases align to TRBD1. The CDR3 has 13 residues. Trimming removed 4 bases from V and 5 bases from J; junction bases left unmatched: 3. CDR1 and CDR2 from the germline V gene are SNHLY and FYNNEI. In DNA, the CDR3 is TGTGCCAGCAGTGCGGACAGGGCGGAGACCCAGTACTTC. It is translated as CASSADRAETQYF.

The rearrangement links TRBV6-6 to TRBJ1-6; a possible D gene is TRBD1 (6 bases). V dropped 6 bases and J dropped 7 bases, with 16 bases sitting between them. Germline values: CDR1 MNHNY, CDR2 SVGAGI (reference sequence). The CDR3 is made up of 15 amino acids. The CDR3 coding sequence is TGTGCCAGCAGGGTACAGGGCTCCTCCAATTCACCCCTCCACTTT. This codes for CASRVQGSSNSPLHF.

The chain is built from TRBV30 and TRBJ1-1, with 7 bases that match TRBD1. This CDR3 has 15 amino acids. V lost 0 bases, J lost 1 base, and 5 bases stayed unmatched. Per germline, CDR1 GTSNPN and CDR2 SVGIG (reference sequence). DNA for the CDR3: TGTGCCTGGAGTGTCGCAGGGGGTCGGAACACTGAAGCTTTCTTT. As protein: CAWSVAGGRNTEAFF.

This chain connects TRBV6-5 to TRBJ1-1, with D maybe TRBD1 (5 bases). The CDR3 is 13 amino acids. The germline gives CDR1 MNHEY, CDR2 SVGAGI. Trimming removed 7 bases from V and 0 bases from J, with 9 bases in between. The CDR3 sequence is CASTDIMNTEAFF. The CDR3 bases are TGTGCCAGCACGGACATCATGAACACTGAAGCTTTCTTT.